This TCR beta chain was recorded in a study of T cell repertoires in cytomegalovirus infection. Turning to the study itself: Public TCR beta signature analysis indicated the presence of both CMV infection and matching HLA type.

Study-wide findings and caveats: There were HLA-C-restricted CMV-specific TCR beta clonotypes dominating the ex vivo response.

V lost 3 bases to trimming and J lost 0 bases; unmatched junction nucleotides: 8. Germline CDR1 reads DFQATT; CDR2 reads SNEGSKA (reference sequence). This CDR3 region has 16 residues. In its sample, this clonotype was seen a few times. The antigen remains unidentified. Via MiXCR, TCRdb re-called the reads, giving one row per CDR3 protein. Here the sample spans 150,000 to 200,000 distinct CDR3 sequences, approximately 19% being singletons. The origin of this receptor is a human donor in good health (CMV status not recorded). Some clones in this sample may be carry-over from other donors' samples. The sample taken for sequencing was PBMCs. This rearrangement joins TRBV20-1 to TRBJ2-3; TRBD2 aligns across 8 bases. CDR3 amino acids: CSASLIAGLSTDTQYF. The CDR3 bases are TGCAGTGCTAGTTTAATAGCGGGGCTTAGCACAGATACGCAGTATTTT.